This T cell receptor (beta chain) stems from a study of blood T cell repertoires in COVID-19. Only in-frame clones appear in the TCRdb table, and some are missing; sequencing was by immunoSEQ multiplex PCR. This sample has 100,000 or so clones, with approximately 62% found just once. The length of the CDR3 is 15 residues. Germline V lookup: CDR1 SGHKS, CDR2 YYEKEE (reference sequence). Germline trimming cut 5 bases from V and 5 bases from J; bases unmatched to any gene: 5. The V gene is TRBV5-5, the J gene TRBJ2-2; TRBD2 agrees at 11 bases. The sequence derives from a man of 80 years or more with acute or convalescent COVID-19. Sequencing was carried out using peripheral blood. CDR3 nucleotides: TGTGCCAGCAGACCTCTAGCGGGAGGTACCGGGGAGCTGTTTTTT. It translates to CASRPLAGGTGELFF.